The rows below give T cell receptor beta chains drawn from one sample of a study of tumor-infiltrating lymphocytes in primary liver carcinoma. Each CDR3 protein is one row after TCRdb ran MiXCR on the multiplex PCR reads. The table includes fewer than 250,000 distinct CDR3 sequences, approximately 65% detected once. Source material: peripheral blood. Receptors originate from a woman aged 60-75 years with primary liver carcinoma and hepatitis B virus infection. The CDR3 runs from the conserved cysteine through the conserved F or W. Fields, in order: CDR3 DNA, CDR3 protein, clone size, V gene, D gene, J gene. D genes are given only for firm matches. Some rows have no size entry. The others give once, few or many, or a class for an expanded clone.

DNA: TGCAGTGTTGAAGGAACCCGGCGTGGAAAACTGTTTTTT
CDR3: CSVEGTRRGKLFF
size: -
V: TRBV29-1
D: -
J: TRBJ1-4

DNA: TGTGCCTCCAGAGGGCTAGCCGACAATGAGCAGTACTTC
CDR3: CASRGLADNEQYF
size: -
V: TRBV11-2
D: -
J: TRBJ2-7

DNA: TGTGCCAGCAGCCGTAGCGGAGTCACCGGGGAGCTGTTTTTT
CDR3: CASSRSGVTGELFF
size: -
V: TRBV6-5
D: -
J: TRBJ2-2

DNA: TGCAGCGCCCAATTCTCTATGGGCACTGGGGATCTGTTTTTT
CDR3: CSAQFSMGTGDLFF
size: -
V: TRBV29-1
D: -
J: TRBJ2-2

DNA: TGTGCCAGCAGTTTACGGGAGGGCAACTATGGCTACACCTTC
CDR3: CASSLREGNYGYTF
size: many
V: TRBV6-1
D: -
J: TRBJ1-2

DNA: TGCAGTGCTAGAGCCAAGGACACGAACACTGAAGCCTTCTTT
CDR3: CSARAKDTNTEAFF
size: -
V: TRBV20-1
D: -
J: TRBJ1-1

DNA: TGTGCCAGCAGAGGGACTAGCACAGGTACGCAATATTTT
CDR3: CASRGTSTGTQYF
size: once
V: TRBV6-2/TRBV6-3
D: TRBD2
J: TRBJ2-3

DNA: TGTGCCAGCAGTTTAGCGGGGGCCCGGTCAGGGACTGAAGCTTTCTTT
CDR3: CASSLAGARSGTEAFF
size: many
V: TRBV12-3/TRBV12-4
D: -
J: TRBJ1-1

DNA: TGTGTCAGCAGATTGGACAGCCAAGAGACCCAGTACTTC
CDR3: CVSRLDSQETQYF
size: -
V: TRBV11-1
D: -
J: TRBJ2-5

DNA: TGTGCCAGCAGCTTAGCAGGAAACATTCAGTACTTC
CDR3: CASSLAGNIQYF
size: medium-sized
V: TRBV11-2
D: -
J: TRBJ2-4

DNA: TGTGCCAGCAGCCGAAGGACGCCGTCCTACGAGCAGTACTTC
CDR3: CASSRRTPSYEQYF
size: -
V: TRBV21-1
D: -
J: TRBJ2-7

DNA: TGTGCCACCAGTGAGTCCTTAATCAATCAGCCCCAGCATTTT
CDR3: CATSESLINQPQHF
size: -
V: TRBV24-1
D: -
J: TRBJ1-5

DNA: TGTGCCAGCATGGGCCGGGTGGGAGGCTACACCTTC
CDR3: CASMGRVGGYTF
size: few
V: TRBV28
D: -
J: TRBJ1-2

DNA: TGTGCCAGCAGGGACTTCAGCTCCTACGAGCAGTACTTC
CDR3: CASRDFSSYEQYF
size: -
V: TRBV25-1
D: -
J: TRBJ2-7

DNA: TGTGCCAGCAGTTACCCCTGGACTGGGGCCAACGTCATGACTTTC
CDR3: CASSYPWTGANVMTF
size: -
V: TRBV6-5
D: -
J: TRBJ2-6

DNA: TGTGCTAGTGGTTCCCCCCACCGCCGGGGGGACTATGGCTACACCTTC
CDR3: CASGSPHRRGDYGYTF
size: -
V: TRBV12-5
D: -
J: TRBJ1-2

DNA: TGTGCCAGTAGCTTAACTACATTTCAAGAGACCCAGTACTTC
CDR3: CASSLTTFQETQYF
size: -
V: TRBV11-2
D: -
J: TRBJ2-5

DNA: TGTGCCACCGAAGACAGCTATGGCTACACCTTC
CDR3: CATEDSYGYTF
size: -
V: TRBV24-1
D: -
J: TRBJ1-2

DNA: TGTGCCAGCAGCCCGGGACAGGGTGTGGGATATGGCTACACCTTC
CDR3: CASSPGQGVGYGYTF
size: -
V: TRBV5-4
D: TRBD1
J: TRBJ1-2

DNA: TGTGCCAGCAGCCCCGATCGGGCTAGCGGATACAATGAGCAGTTCTTC
CDR3: CASSPDRASGYNEQFF
size: -
V: TRBV11-2
D: TRBD2
J: TRBJ2-1

DNA: TGCGCCAGCAGGTTCCTAGCTCACGGGGAGCTGTTTTTT
CDR3: CASRFLAHGELFF
size: many
V: TRBV10-2
D: -
J: TRBJ2-2

DNA: TGTGCCAGCAGCCAATTGGGGGGATGGACAGATACGCAGTATTTT
CDR3: CASSQLGGWTDTQYF
size: -
V: TRBV4-1
D: -
J: TRBJ2-3

DNA: TGTGCCAGCAGCCAGCCAAAAGGGAACGCTGGGGCCAACGTCCTGACTTTC
CDR3: CASSQPKGNAGANVLTF
size: -
V: TRBV11-3
D: -
J: TRBJ2-6

DNA: TGCGCCAGCAGCTTGGGCAGACAGGTTTCCTACAATGAGCAGTTCTTC
CDR3: CASSLGRQVSYNEQFF
size: -
V: TRBV5-1
D: -
J: TRBJ2-1

DNA: TGTACCAGCAGCGAGGGGAGGGCAGAGACCCAGTGCTTC
CDR3: CTSSEGRAETQCF
size: -
V: TRBV11-3
D: TRBD2
J: TRBJ2-5

DNA: TGCGCCAGCAGCCAAGAACCCGGCGGGCGCAATCAGCCCCAGCATTTT
CDR3: CASSQEPGGRNQPQHF
size: many
V: TRBV4-1
D: -
J: TRBJ1-5

DNA: TGTGCCAGCAGGGGGAACCGGGACATCCTCGTGGTAGCGGACTCCTACGAGCAGTACTTC
CDR3: CASRGNRDILVVADSYEQYF
size: few
V: TRBV6-1
D: -
J: TRBJ2-7

DNA: TGTGCCAGCAGTCTCACAGGGGGCTCGGACACTGAAGCTTTCTTT
CDR3: CASSLTGGSDTEAFF
size: many
V: TRBV6-5
D: TRBD1
J: TRBJ1-1

DNA: TGTGCCTGGAGCGGAAGGAGGGGTTACGTGCAGTACTTC
CDR3: CAWSGRRGYVQYF
size: -
V: TRBV30
D: -
J: TRBJ2-7

DNA: TGTGCTAGCAGTTTATTTGGTGCGGGAGGATGGGATGAGCAGTTCTTC
CDR3: CASSLFGAGGWDEQFF
size: -
V: TRBV12-3/TRBV12-4
D: TRBD2
J: TRBJ2-1

DNA: TGTGCCAGCAGCTCGGACGGACGGTCCTACGAACGGTACTTC
CDR3: CASSSDGRSYERYF
size: -
V: TRBV11-2
D: -
J: TRBJ2-7

DNA: TGTGCCAGCAGGTTATCCCCGCGGGATGGGGAGCTGTTTTTT
CDR3: CASRLSPRDGELFF
size: once
V: TRBV11-1
D: -
J: TRBJ2-2

DNA: TGTGCCAGCAGCCTACGCGGGATCATCGGGGAGCTGCTTTTT
CDR3: CASSLRGIIGELLF
size: -
V: TRBV11-1
D: -
J: TRBJ2-2

DNA: TGCAGCGTTAACCTTAACAGGGGAGGGGGCACAGATACGCAGTATTTT
CDR3: CSVNLNRGGGTDTQYF
size: many
V: TRBV29-1
D: -
J: TRBJ2-3

DNA: TGTGCCAGCAGTTTACCGAACGGGGGCCGGGAAAAACTGTTTTTT
CDR3: CASSLPNGGREKLFF
size: -
V: TRBV28
D: -
J: TRBJ1-4

DNA: TGTGCCAGCAATTATATTATTTCCACAGATACGCAGTATTTT
CDR3: CASNYIISTDTQYF
size: -
V: TRBV6-6
D: -
J: TRBJ2-3

DNA: TGCGCCAGCAGCTTGGCGGGACAGAACTATGGCTACACCTTC
CDR3: CASSLAGQNYGYTF
size: -
V: TRBV5-1
D: TRBD1
J: TRBJ1-2

DNA: TGCGCCAGCAGCTGGGGACTAGCGGGAGCGTACAATGAGCAGTTCTTC
CDR3: CASSWGLAGAYNEQFF
size: -
V: TRBV5-1
D: TRBD2
J: TRBJ2-1

DNA: TGCAGCCTTCAGAATAGGGGCAGTTATTACGAGCAGTACTTC
CDR3: CSLQNRGSYYEQYF
size: -
V: TRBV29-1
D: -
J: TRBJ2-7

DNA: TGTGCCAGCAGTGTGGAAATAGCGGCTTCTAGCACAGATACGCAGTATTTT
CDR3: CASSVEIAASSTDTQYF
size: -
V: TRBV2
D: -
J: TRBJ2-3

DNA: TGTGCCAGCAGCTGGATCCTCAATGAGCACTTCTTC
CDR3: CASSWILNEHFF
size: once
V: TRBV6-2/TRBV6-3
D: -
J: TRBJ2-1

DNA: TGCGCCAGCAGCCAAGGGAATAGCGGGAGGACCACAGATACGCAGTATTTT
CDR3: CASSQGNSGRTTDTQYF
size: -
V: TRBV4-1
D: TRBD2
J: TRBJ2-3

DNA: TGTGCCAGCAGCAAAGCGGAGATCAACTACGAGCAGTACTTC
CDR3: CASSKAEINYEQYF
size: -
V: TRBV21-1
D: -
J: TRBJ2-7

DNA: TGTGCCAGCAGTCAGGTGCGGGGAAATGAAAAACTGTTTTTT
CDR3: CASSQVRGNEKLFF
size: few
V: TRBV6-5
D: -
J: TRBJ1-4

DNA: TGTGCCAGTAGTTACGGTCGGAAGCAGTACTTC
CDR3: CASSYGRKQYF
size: -
V: TRBV6-2/TRBV6-3
D: -
J: TRBJ2-7

DNA: TGTGCCAGCAGCTCGGACAGGCACAATGAGCAGTTCTTC
CDR3: CASSSDRHNEQFF
size: many
V: TRBV11-2
D: TRBD1
J: TRBJ2-1

DNA: TGCGCCAGCAGCCAACGAGACAGGGGATTTCAGTATGGCTACACCTTC
CDR3: CASSQRDRGFQYGYTF
size: many
V: TRBV4-1
D: TRBD1
J: TRBJ1-2

DNA: TGTGCCAGCAGCTTCTCCCCCGGACTAGACCATGAGCAGTTCTTC
CDR3: CASSFSPGLDHEQFF
size: -
V: TRBV7-9
D: TRBD2
J: TRBJ2-1

DNA: TGCAGCATACAGGGTTTGGCCGACGAGCAGTACTTC
CDR3: CSIQGLADEQYF
size: once
V: TRBV29-1
D: -
J: TRBJ2-7

DNA: TGCAGCGTTGAGCCCAGCGGGAGTTTGAATGAACCGTTCTTC
CDR3: CSVEPSGSLNEPFF
size: once
V: TRBV29-1
D: TRBD2
J: TRBJ2-1

DNA: TGCGCAGGGCGGGGGCTGAACACTAAAGCTTTCTTT
CDR3: CAGRGLNTKAFF
size: -
V: TRBV6-6
D: -
J: TRBJ1-1

DNA: TGTGCCATCGCCGGGACTAGCGGGACGAACACCGGGGAGCTGTTTTTT
CDR3: CAIAGTSGTNTGELFF
size: many
V: TRBV10-3
D: TRBD2
J: TRBJ2-2

DNA: TGTGCCAGCATCTTAGGGACAAGGATGAACACTGAAACTTTCTTT
CDR3: CASILGTRMNTETFF
size: -
V: TRBV11-2
D: -
J: TRBJ1-1